This entry lists 25 T cell receptor beta chains sequenced from one sample in a study of T cell repertoires in cytomegalovirus infection. TCRdb passed the reads through MiXCR, listing each CDR3 protein once. Of 350,000 to 450,000 distinct CDR3 sequences in the sample, 15% to 20% are singletons; the top ten hold 7.5% to 9.5%. The sample consisted of PBMCs. The receptor set was obtained from a human donor in good health (CMV status not recorded). Some clones in this sample may be carry-over from other donors' samples.

This clonotype has a single count. The chain recombines TRBV27 with TRBJ2-2; possible D gene TRBD1, 5 bases. Germline CDR1 reads MNHEY; CDR2 reads SMNVEV (reference sequence). Trimming pared 7 bases from V and 0 bases from J, leaving 18 bases between. There are 17 residues in the CDR3. The CDR3 region is CASTTLLRTTNTGELFF. The CDR3 region has the DNA TGTGCCAGCACAACTTTACTCCGGACAACGAACACCGGGGAGCTGTTTTTT.

This clonotype was recorded at least ten times. The chain is built from TRBV7-2 and TRBJ2-3, with TRBD2 matching over 8 bases. The CDR3 covers 17 residues. The V gene end was trimmed by 0 bases and the J gene end by 4 bases; junction bases not matched to a gene: 9. The germline gives CDR1 SGHTA, CDR2 FQGNSA. The CDR3 DNA reads as TGTGCCAGCAGCTTAGCGCTGGGTAGCGGGGAGGCAGATACGCAGTATTTT. It codes for CASSLALGSGEADTQYF.

V gene TRBV6-1 combines with J gene TRBJ2-7; D possibly uses TRBD1 or TRBD2 (5 bases each). V was trimmed by 6 bases and J by 6 bases, leaving 18 bases between them. Germline CDR1 and CDR2: MNHNS and SASEGT. The CDR3 has 14 amino acids. The CDR3 nucleotides read TGTGCCAGCAGCAGGGACGCCAAAAGGGGCGAGCAGTACTTC. Translation: CASSRDAKRGEQYF.

At least ten counts were recorded for this clonotype. The chain employs TRBV12-3 or TRBV12-4 and TRBJ1-2; D is uncertain. This CDR3 spans 13 amino acids. Trimming took off 9 bases at V and 3 bases at J, with 14 bases between the two ends. The CDR3 DNA reads TGTGCCAGTAGACGGGGAACCGACTATGGCTACACCTTC. Amino acid sequence: CASRRGTDYGYTF.

This clonotype has only a few counts. J is TRBJ1-5 and V is TRBV30; possibly TRBD1 for D (6 bases). Germline V gives CDR1 GTSNPN, CDR2 SVGIG (reference sequence). This CDR3 has 14 amino acids. Trimming cost V 1 base and J 6 bases, with 13 bases left between them. The CDR3 spells CAWSEGEGFQPQHF. The CDR3 nucleotides read TGTGCCTGGAGTGAGGGGGAGGGGTTTCAGCCCCAGCATTTT.

Judged by abundance, this clonotype is medium-sized. V and J are TRBV19 and TRBJ2-7, with a tentative D call TRBD1 (5 bases). The CDR3 extends over 13 amino acids. From germline, CDR1 is LNHDA and CDR2 SQIVND (reference sequence). The V and J ends lost 3 bases and 6 bases respectively, with 12 bases between them. CDR3 residues: CASSIAVGAEQYV. CDR3 nucleotide sequence: TGTGCCAGTAGTATTGCGGTAGGGGCCGAGCAGTACGTC.

This clonotype was recorded a few times. This rearrangement joins TRBV3-1 to TRBJ1-2; D gene uncertain. Trimming removed 1 base from V and 8 bases from J, with 11 bases in between. This CDR3 spans 13 amino acids. Germline CDR1 LGHDT, CDR2 YNNKEL (reference sequence). CDR3 loop: CASSQVDTGGYTF. The CDR3 bases are TGTGCCAGCAGCCAAGTTGACACGGGCGGCTACACCTTC. The full variable domain, its missing parts supplied by reference TRBV3-1 and TRBJ1-2, is DTAVSQTPKYLVTQMGNDKSIKCEQNLGHDTMYWYKQDSKKFLKIMFSYNNKELIINETVPNRFSPKSPDKAHLNLHINSLELGDSAVYFCASSQVDTGGYTFGSGTRLTVV.

V and J are TRBV20-1 and TRBJ2-2, with D possibly called TRBD1 or TRBD2 (5 bases each). Germline CDR1 DFQATT, CDR2 SNEGSKA (reference sequence). V was cut by 0 bases and J by 3 bases, with 11 bases left in between. The CDR3 extends over 15 amino acids. The CDR3 loop reads CSARDPGTDTGELFF. As DNA, the CDR3 is TGCAGTGCTAGAGATCCGGGGACCGACACCGGGGAGCTGTTTTTT.

This clonotype was found a few times. J is TRBJ2-2 and V is TRBV19; TRBD1 matches 7 bases. The CDR3 length is 15 residues. CDR1 LNHDA and CDR2 SQIVND come from the germline V gene (reference sequence). Losses at the gene ends were 2 bases for V and 7 bases for J; bases not matched to a gene: 7. The CDR3 spells CASSIWAGGDGELFF. CDR3 nucleotide sequence: TGTGCCAGTAGTATATGGGCAGGGGGTGACGGGGAGCTGTTTTTT. Filled out from reference TRBV19 and TRBJ2-2, the complete variable domain reads DGGITQSPKYLFRKEGQNVTLSCEQNLNHDAMYWYRQDPGQGLRLIYYSQIVNDFQKGDIAEGYSVSREKKESFPLTVTSAQKNPTAFYLCASSIWAGGDGELFFGEGSRLTVL.

This clonotype was counted only a few times. The chain couples TRBV4-1 to TRBJ1-6, with TRBD1 matching 9 bases. Germline CDR1 and CDR2: MGHRA and YSYEKL. The J segment lost 10 bases and the V segment lost 4 bases, leaving 11 bases of the junction unmatched. CDR3 length: 16 residues. The CDR3 coding sequence is TGCGCCAGCAGCCTCGCAGGGACAGGGAAGGGATCACCCCTCCACTTT. This gives the protein CASSLAGTGKGSPLHF.

This chain uses TRBV27 with TRBJ2-4; weak D call: TRBD2 (6 bases). Trimming took 10 bases from V and 0 from J, leaving 13 bases between them. The CDR3 totals 14 residues. Germline V gives CDR1 MNHEY, CDR2 SMNVEV (reference sequence). CDR3 DNA: TGTGCCACCCTAGCGTCCATAGCCAAAAACATTCAGTACTTC. Amino acid sequence: CATLASIAKNIQYF.

This chain links TRBV11-2 with TRBJ2-3, with D unresolved. The germline CDR1 and CDR2 sequences are SGHAT and FQNNGV. V was trimmed by 5 bases and J by 2 bases, leaving 11 bases between them. This CDR3 spans 14 amino acids. For the CDR3, the DNA is TGTGCCAGCAGCCCCAGGAGCCACACAGATACGCAGTATTTT. This sequence encodes CASSPRSHTDTQYF.

This clonotype showed up many times. This chain links TRBV7-2 with TRBJ2-1; perhaps TRBD2 as D (5 bases). This CDR3 comprises 14 residues. The V gene lost 3 bases and the J gene lost 9 bases, with 15 bases spanning the gap. Looked up from germline, CDR1 is SGHTA and CDR2 is FQGNSA. The CDR3 loop is CASSFGGGETEQFF. CDR3 in DNA: TGTGCCAGCAGCTTTGGAGGTGGAGAGACTGAGCAGTTCTTC.

The CDR3 is CASRDARSSGNTIYF. CDR3 coding DNA: TGTGCCAGCAGAGATGCACGGAGCTCTGGAAACACCATATATTTT. V is TRBV6-1 and J is TRBJ1-3; D ambiguous. The CDR3 is made up of 15 amino acids. Between the trimmed V and J ends, which lost 6 bases and 0 bases, there was a span of 12 bases. Germline CDR1 reads MNHNS; CDR2 reads SASEGT.

The J gene is TRBJ1-5, the V gene TRBV19; a weak D match, TRBD1 (5 bases). CDR1 LNHDA and CDR2 SQIVND come from the germline V gene (reference sequence). The CDR3 consists of 14 residues. The V end was cut by 3 bases, the J end by 7 bases, with 13 bases between. The CDR3 is CASSMGRRDQPQHF. The CDR3 DNA reads as TGTGCCAGTAGTATGGGACGGCGAGACCAGCCCCAGCATTTT.

This clonotype was counted between two and nine times. This rearrangement joins TRBV6-5 to TRBJ1-6; a weak D match, TRBD1 (5 bases). CDR1 MNHEY and CDR2 SVGAGI come from the germline V gene. V gave up 5 bases and J gave up 6 bases, with 14 bases separating them. This CDR3 region has 15 residues. CDR3 DNA: TGTGCCAGCAGTAAACGGGGGGTTTCTAATTCACCCCTCCACTTT. The encoded protein is CASSKRGVSNSPLHF.

The V gene is TRBV12-3 or TRBV12-4, the J gene TRBJ2-2, with 8 nucleotides matching TRBD2. The ends lost 3 bases at V and 3 bases at J; junction bases unmatched: 3. The CDR3 runs to 15 residues. The CDR3 DNA sequence: TGTGCCAGCAGTTTTAGCGGGACCTACACCGGGGAGCTGTTTTTT. Its translation: CASSFSGTYTGELFF.

The chain couples TRBV2 to TRBJ1-2; D call uncertain. The CDR3 length is 13 residues. Looked up from germline, CDR1 is SNHLY and CDR2 is FYNNEI. Trimming cost V 0 bases and J 6 bases, with 8 bases left between them. CDR3 bases: TGTGCCAGCAGTGAAGCGCGGGTAGATGGCTACACCTTC. This encodes CASSEARVDGYTF.

This clonotype showed up just a few times. The genes are TRBV15 and TRBJ1-2, with 9 bases lining up with TRBD1. Trimming at V came to 0 bases and at J to 8 bases, leaving 7 bases not matched to a gene. This CDR3 is 15 amino acids long. Germline V gives CDR1 LNHNV, CDR2 YYDKDF (reference sequence). The CDR3, as DNA: TGTGCCACCAGCAGAGATCTCGGACAGGGGTTCGGCTACACCTTC. As protein: CATSRDLGQGFGYTF.

Ten or more counts support this clonotype. The V gene is TRBV7-2, the J gene TRBJ2-5, with no clear D. There are 14 residues in the CDR3. The germline V gene encodes CDR1 SGHTA and CDR2 FQGNSA. Trimming took off 5 bases at V and 5 bases at J, with 15 bases between the two ends. CDR3: CASSPRRGLETQYF. DNA of the CDR3: TGTGCCAGCAGCCCTCGGAGAGGATTGGAGACCCAGTACTTC.

This clonotype was observed a handful of times. The V gene is TRBV12-3 or TRBV12-4, the J gene TRBJ1-5; the D is unclear. The V gene lost 4 bases and the J gene lost 4 bases, with 11 bases spanning the gap. This CDR3 is built from 14 residues. This CDR3 is CASSSNIGNQPQHF. As DNA, the CDR3 is TGTGCCAGCAGTTCCAACATAGGGAATCAGCCCCAGCATTTT.

CDR3 residues: CSAGNYEQYF. The CDR3 region has the DNA TGCAGCGCCGGAAACTACGAGCAGTACTTC. The chain is built from TRBV29-1 and TRBJ2-7, with D uncertain. The CDR3 length is 10 residues. Germline values: CDR1 SQVTM, CDR2 ANQGSEA. Trimming left V 7 bases short and J 3 bases short, with 7 bases between.

CDR3 nucleotide sequence: TGCAGTGCCAGGACTAGTGCGGCCTACGAGCAGTACTTC. Translating it yields CSARTSAAYEQYF. The chain recombines TRBV20-1 with TRBJ2-7, with 7 bases that match TRBD2. CDR3 length: 13 residues. Germline CDR1 DFQATT, CDR2 SNEGSKA (reference sequence). V shed 6 bases and J 2 bases; nucleotides not matched to a gene: 7.

The gene calls are TRBV5-4 and TRBJ1-2, with D maybe TRBD1 (5 bases). V gave up 2 bases and J gave up 4 bases, with 12 bases separating them. CDR1 is SGHNT and CDR2 is YYREEE in the germline V gene (reference sequence). CDR3 length: 14 amino acids. CDR3 DNA: TGTGCCAGCAGCTTTGTGGGGGTTAGCTATGGCTACACCTTC. This encodes CASSFVGVSYGYTF.

CDR3: CASTRSDRANEKLFF. In nucleotides, the CDR3 is TGTGCCAGCACCCGATCGGACAGGGCAAATGAAAAACTGTTTTTT. The rearrangement links TRBV12-3 or TRBV12-4 to TRBJ1-4, with 8 bases that match TRBD1. Trimming took 7 bases from V and 5 from J; bases not matched to a gene: 9. CDR3 length: 15 residues.